This T cell receptor (beta chain) was sequenced for a study of blood T cell repertoires in COVID-19 (TCRdb year 2020). In the study overall: The collaborator samples originated in the United States, Italy and Spain and spanned the acute and convalescent phases of COVID-19. The repertoires were released in a freely available public database intended as a resource for research on the immune response to SARS-CoV-2. HLA class I and class II types, where available, came from metadata supplied by the sample provider rather than from assay-based typing. Samples came from the ongoing ImmuneRACE study (first 160 participants) plus 1,254 subjects from 6 global collaborators. Deeply sampled blood TCRbeta repertoires from subjects exposed to, actively infected with, or recovered from COVID-19 were included in the dataset. The material from the prospective study consisted of cDNA or gDNA derived from T cells, B-cell-depleted T cells, or PBMCs. Sample metadata almost always included a de-identified subject ID, COVID-19 status, age in years and sex. Study-wide findings and limitations: The amount of clinical and demographic metadata varied by source and participant and was provided uncurated.

TCRbeta CDR3 regions were amplified from genomic DNA using the immunoSEQ Assay, a bias-controlled multiplex PCR. Turning to the authors' computational methods: The number of nucleated cells in each sample was estimated by amplification of reference gene primers within the assay. To quantify the absolute abundance of each unique TCRbeta CDR3 rearrangement, sequence reads were collapsed and filtered. Productive Simpson clonality was computed per sample as the square root of Simpson's diversity index over productive rearrangements. TCRdb retrieved this table from immuneACCESS and kept in-frame rearrangements only. Not all clones are present; in checked studies, unresolved V genes account for under half, and no reason is known for the remainder. That table supplies the V and J calls and clone size; D and trimming were determined from the DNA. The sample records approximately 130,000 clones, 75% to 90% of which are singletons. Clones ranked in the top ten supply 15% to 20% of the sample.

In the prospective study, participants were about 18 to 100 years old, resided in about two dozen geographic areas of the United States, and were enrolled through a virtual design. To assign participants to cohorts, the prospective study relied on clinical history that participants themselves reported in a screening survey and a study questionnaire. For ImmuneRACE Cohort 3, a participant was defined as recovered based on two consecutive negative NP/OP PCR tests, clearance by a healthcare professional, or resolution of symptoms. In the prospective study, whole blood, serum and a nasopharyngeal or oropharyngeal swab were collected from each participant by mobile phlebotomists. Over an approximately 2-month period, participants in the prospective study had the option of providing additional blood draws and questionnaires. Prospective study blood samples were shipped either frozen or at room temperature before DNA extraction.

The germline V gene (reference sequence) provides CDR1 LGHDT and CDR2 YNNKEL. Clipping removes 4 bases from V and 7 bases from J, with 4 as the unmatched junction base count. Reading from cysteine to phenylalanine, the CDR3 counts 14 amino acids. This entry keeps only the CDR3 DNA: 42 bases, framed from base 1. In its sample, this clone was seen once. Its antigen remains unidentified. Base qualities are not recorded, but no much larger clone differs from it by a single base. The sequenced material came from PBMCs or T cells enriched from blood (not recorded which). The clonotype comes from a man younger than 40 who had recovered from COVID-19. The chain is assembled from TRBV3-1 (or the pseudogene TRBV3-2) and TRBJ1-4; TRBD1 matches 9 bases in the middle. CDR3 loop: CASSRGTGIEKLFF. DNA sequence: TGTGCCAGCAGCCGCGGGACAGGGATTGAAAAACTGTTTTTT.